The source of this T cell receptor (beta chain) is a study of T cells expressing NK-cell markers. Study-wide context: The TCR beta repertoires originated in sorted CD3+CD56+NKG2C+, CD3+CD56+NKG2C- and CD3+CD56-NKG2C+ T cells. HCMV seropositivity characterized most of the eight sequenced donors, and seronegativity one.

A 5'RACE template switching approach incorporating UMIs was used to make TCR beta cDNA. Each CDR3 protein gets one entry in TCRdb, which reprocessed the 5' RACE reads and gives no DNA. Recorded for this sample: a few hundred thousand distinct CDR3 sequences. CDR3 length: 13 residues. Germline V lookup: CDR1 MDHEN, CDR2 SYDVKM. Sequences were obtained from blood T cells: a sorted CD56 or NKG2C T cell subset, CD4+ or CD8+ T cells, or bulk PBMC T cells (not recorded which). This TCR was sampled from a man between 18 and 69 years old in good health. The rearrangement joins TRBV28 to TRBJ1-2; without DNA, the TCRdb call of TRBD1 cannot be checked. CDR3 amino acids: CASSLQTGLGYTF.